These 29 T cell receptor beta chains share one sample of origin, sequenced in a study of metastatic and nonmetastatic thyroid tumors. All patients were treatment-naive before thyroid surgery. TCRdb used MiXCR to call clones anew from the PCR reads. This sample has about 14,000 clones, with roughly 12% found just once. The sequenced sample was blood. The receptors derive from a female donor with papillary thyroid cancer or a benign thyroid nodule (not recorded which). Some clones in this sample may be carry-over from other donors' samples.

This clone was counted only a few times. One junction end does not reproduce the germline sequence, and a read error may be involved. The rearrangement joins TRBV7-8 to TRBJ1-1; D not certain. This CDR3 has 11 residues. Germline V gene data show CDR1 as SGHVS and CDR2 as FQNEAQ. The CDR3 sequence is CASTVTSEAFF. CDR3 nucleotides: TGTGCCAGCACCGTGACATCCGAAGCCTTCTTT.

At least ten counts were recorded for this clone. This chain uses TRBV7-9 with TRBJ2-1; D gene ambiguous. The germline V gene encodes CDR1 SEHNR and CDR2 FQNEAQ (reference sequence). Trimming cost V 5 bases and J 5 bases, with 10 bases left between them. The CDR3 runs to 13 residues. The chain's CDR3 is CASSARLDNEQFF. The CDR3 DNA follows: TGTGCCAGCAGCGCCAGGCTTGACAATGAGCAGTTCTTC. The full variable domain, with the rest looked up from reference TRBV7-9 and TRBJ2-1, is DTGVSQNPRHKITKRGQNVTFRCDPISEHNRLYWYRQTLGQGPEFLTYFQNEAQLEKSRLLSDRFSAERPKGSFSTLEIQRTEQGDSAMYLCASSARLDNEQFFGPGTRLTVL.

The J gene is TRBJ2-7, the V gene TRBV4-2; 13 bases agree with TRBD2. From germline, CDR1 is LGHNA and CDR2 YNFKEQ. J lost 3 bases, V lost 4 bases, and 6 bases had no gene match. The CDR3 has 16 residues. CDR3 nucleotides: TGTGCCAGCAGCCCTGGACTAGCGGGGGAAGGCTACGAGCAGTACTTC. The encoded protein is CASSPGLAGEGYEQYF.

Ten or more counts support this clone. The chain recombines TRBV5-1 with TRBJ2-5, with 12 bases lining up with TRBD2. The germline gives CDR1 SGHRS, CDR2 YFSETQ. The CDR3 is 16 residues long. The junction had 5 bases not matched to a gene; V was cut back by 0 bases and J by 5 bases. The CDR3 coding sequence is TGCGCCAGCAGCTTGGGGACTAGCGGGACGTATGAGACCCAGTACTTC. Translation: CASSLGTSGTYETQYF. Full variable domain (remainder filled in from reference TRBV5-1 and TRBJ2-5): KAGVTQTPRYLIKTRGQQVTLSCSPISGHRSVSWYQQTPGQGLQFLFEYFSETQRNKGNFPGRFSGRQFSNSRSEMNVSTLELGDSALYLCASSLGTSGTYETQYFGPGTRLLVL.

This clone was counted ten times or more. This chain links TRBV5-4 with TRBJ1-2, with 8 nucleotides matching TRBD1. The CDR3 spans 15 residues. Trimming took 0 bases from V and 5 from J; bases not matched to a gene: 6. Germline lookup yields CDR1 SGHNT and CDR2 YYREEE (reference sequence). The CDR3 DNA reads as TGTGCCAGCAGCTTGGCCGACAGGGGCCTTTATGGCTACACCTTC. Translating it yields CASSLADRGLYGYTF.

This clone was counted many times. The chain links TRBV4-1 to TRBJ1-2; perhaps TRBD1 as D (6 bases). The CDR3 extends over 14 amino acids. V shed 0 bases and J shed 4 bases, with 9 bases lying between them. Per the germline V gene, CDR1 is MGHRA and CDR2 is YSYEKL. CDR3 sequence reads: CASSQDRGLYGYTF. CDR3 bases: TGCGCCAGCAGCCAAGACAGGGGCCTCTATGGCTACACCTTC.

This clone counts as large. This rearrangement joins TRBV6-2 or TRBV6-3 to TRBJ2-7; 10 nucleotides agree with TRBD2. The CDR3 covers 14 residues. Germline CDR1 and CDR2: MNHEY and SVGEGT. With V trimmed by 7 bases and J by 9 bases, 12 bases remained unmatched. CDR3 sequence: CASNPRLAGDRQYF. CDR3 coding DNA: TGTGCCAGCAACCCGCGTCTAGCGGGAGATCGGCAGTACTTC.

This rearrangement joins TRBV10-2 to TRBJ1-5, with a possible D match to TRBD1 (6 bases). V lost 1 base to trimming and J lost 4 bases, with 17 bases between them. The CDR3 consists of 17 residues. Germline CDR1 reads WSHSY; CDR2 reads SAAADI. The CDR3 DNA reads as TGCGCCAGCAGTGAGTGGGGGGGCGGGGGGGCAAATCAGCCCCAGCATTTT. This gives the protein CASSEWGGGGANQPQHF.

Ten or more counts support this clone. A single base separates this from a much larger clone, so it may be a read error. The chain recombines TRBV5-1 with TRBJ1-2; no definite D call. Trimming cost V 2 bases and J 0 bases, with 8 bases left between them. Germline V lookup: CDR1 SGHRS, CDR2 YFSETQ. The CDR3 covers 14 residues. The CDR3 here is CASSFAETNYGYTF. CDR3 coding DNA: TGCGCCAGCAGCTTCGCGGAGACTAACTATGGCTACACCTTC.

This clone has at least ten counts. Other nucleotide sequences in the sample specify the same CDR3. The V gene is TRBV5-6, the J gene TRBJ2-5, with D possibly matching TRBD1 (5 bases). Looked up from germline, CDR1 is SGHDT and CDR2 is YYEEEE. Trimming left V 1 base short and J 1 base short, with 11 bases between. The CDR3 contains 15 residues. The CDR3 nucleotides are TGTGCCAGCAGCTTGATGGTAGGGGCCCAAGAGACCCAGTACTTC. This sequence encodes CASSLMVGAQETQYF.

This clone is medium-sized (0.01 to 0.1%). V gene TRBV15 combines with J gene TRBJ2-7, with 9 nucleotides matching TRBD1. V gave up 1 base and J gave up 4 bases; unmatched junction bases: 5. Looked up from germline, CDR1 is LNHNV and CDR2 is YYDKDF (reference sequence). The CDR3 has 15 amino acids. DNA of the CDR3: TGTGCCACCAGCAGAGTGGGGACAGGGTCATACGAGCAGTACTTC. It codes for CATSRVGTGSYEQYF.

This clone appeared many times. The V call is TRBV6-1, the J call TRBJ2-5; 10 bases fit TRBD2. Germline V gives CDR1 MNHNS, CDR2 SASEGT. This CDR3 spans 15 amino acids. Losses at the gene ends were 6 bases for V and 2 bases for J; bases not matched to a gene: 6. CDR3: CASSSSGGRQETQYF. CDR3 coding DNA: TGTGCCAGCAGCAGTAGCGGGGGGCGGCAAGAGACCCAGTACTTC.

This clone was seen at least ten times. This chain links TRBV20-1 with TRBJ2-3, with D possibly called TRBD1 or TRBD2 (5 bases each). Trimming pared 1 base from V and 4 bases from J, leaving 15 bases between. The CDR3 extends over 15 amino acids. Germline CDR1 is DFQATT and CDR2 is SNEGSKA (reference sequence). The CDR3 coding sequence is TGCAGTGCTAGAGTGCCGGGAAGGGGTGCAGATACGCAGTATTTT. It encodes CSARVPGRGADTQYF.

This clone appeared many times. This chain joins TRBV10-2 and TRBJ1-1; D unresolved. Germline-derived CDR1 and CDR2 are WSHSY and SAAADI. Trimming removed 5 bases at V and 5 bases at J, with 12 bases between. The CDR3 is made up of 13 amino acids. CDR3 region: CASSMEGRTEAFF. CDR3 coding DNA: TGCGCCAGCAGTATGGAGGGAAGAACTGAAGCTTTCTTT.

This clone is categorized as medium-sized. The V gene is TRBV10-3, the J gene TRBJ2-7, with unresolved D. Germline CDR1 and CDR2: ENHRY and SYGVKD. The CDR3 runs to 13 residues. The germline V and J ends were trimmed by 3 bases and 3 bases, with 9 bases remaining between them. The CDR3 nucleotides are TGTGCCATCAGTGAAACAGCCTTCTACGAGCAGTACTTC. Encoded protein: CAISETAFYEQYF.

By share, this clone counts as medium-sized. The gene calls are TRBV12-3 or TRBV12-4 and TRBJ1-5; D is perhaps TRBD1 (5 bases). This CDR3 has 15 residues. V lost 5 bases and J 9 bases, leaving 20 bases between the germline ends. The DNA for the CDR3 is TGTGCCAGCAGTCCACAGGTTCTCGGGGTATCGCCCCAGCATTTT. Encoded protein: CASSPQVLGVSPQHF.

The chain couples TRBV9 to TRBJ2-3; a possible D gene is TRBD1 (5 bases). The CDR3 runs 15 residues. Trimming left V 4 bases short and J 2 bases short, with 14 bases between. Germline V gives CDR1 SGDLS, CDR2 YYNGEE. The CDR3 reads CASSIVAGPTDTQYF. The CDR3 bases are TGTGCCAGCAGCATCGTGGCAGGGCCCACAGATACGCAGTATTTT.

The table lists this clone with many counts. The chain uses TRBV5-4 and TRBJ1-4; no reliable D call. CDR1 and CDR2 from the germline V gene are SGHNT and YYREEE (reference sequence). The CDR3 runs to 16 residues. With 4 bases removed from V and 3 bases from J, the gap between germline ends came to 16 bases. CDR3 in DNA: TGTGCCAGCAGCCCGGATATGGCAGAGTCTAATGAAAAACTGTTTTTT. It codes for CASSPDMAESNEKLFF.

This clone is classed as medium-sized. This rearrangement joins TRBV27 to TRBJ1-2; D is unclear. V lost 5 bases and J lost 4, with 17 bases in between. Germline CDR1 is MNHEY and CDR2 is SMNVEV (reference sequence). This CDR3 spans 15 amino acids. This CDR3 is CASSNSHPGVYGYTF. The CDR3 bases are TGTGCCAGCAGTAACTCCCATCCCGGGGTCTATGGCTACACCTTC.

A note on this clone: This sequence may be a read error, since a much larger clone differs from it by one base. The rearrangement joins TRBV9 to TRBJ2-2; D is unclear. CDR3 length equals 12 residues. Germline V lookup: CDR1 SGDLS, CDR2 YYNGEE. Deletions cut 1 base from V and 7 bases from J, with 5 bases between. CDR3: CASSVWGGELFF. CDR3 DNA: TGTGCCAGCAGCGTATGGGGCGGGGAGCTGTTTTTT. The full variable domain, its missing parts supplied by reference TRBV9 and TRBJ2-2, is DSGVTQTPKHLITATGQRVTLRCSPRSGDLSVYWYQQSLDQGLQFLIQYYNGEERAKGNILERFSAQQFPDLHSELNLSSLELGDSALYFCASSVWGGELFFGEGSRLTVL.

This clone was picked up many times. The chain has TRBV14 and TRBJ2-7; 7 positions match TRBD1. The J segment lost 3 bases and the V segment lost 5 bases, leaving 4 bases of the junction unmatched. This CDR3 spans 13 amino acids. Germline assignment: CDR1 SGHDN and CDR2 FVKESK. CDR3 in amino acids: CASSDRENYEQYF. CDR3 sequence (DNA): TGTGCCAGCAGCGACAGGGAGAACTACGAGCAGTACTTC.

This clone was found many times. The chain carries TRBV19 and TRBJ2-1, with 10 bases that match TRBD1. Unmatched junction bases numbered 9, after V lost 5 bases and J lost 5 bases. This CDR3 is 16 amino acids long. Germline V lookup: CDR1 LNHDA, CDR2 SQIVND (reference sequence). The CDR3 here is CASSPRDRGINNEQFF. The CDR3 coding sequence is TGTGCCAGTAGTCCTCGGGACAGGGGTATCAACAATGAGCAGTTCTTC.

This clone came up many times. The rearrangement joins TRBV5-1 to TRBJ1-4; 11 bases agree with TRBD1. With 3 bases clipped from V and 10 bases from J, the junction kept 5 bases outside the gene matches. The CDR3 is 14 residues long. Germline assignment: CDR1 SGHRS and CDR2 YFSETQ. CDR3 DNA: TGCGCCAGCAGCTCCGGACAGGGGGCGGGAAAACTGTTTTTT. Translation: CASSSGQGAGKLFF. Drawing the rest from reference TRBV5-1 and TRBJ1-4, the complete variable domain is KAGVTQTPRYLIKTRGQQVTLSCSPISGHRSVSWYQQTPGQGLQFLFEYFSETQRNKGNFPGRFSGRQFSNSRSEMNVSTLELGDSALYLCASSSGQGAGKLFFGSGTQLSVL.

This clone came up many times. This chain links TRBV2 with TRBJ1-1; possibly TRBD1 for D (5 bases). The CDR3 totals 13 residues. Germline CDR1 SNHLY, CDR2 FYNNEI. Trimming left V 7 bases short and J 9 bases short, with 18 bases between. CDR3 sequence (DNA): TGTGCCAGCACCTATCGGACATCCGATAAAGCTTTCTTT. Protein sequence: CASTYRTSDKAFF.

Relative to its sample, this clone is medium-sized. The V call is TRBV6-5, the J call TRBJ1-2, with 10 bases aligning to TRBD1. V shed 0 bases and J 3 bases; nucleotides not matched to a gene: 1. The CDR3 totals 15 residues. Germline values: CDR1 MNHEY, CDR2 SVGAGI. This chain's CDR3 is CASSYSGQGYYGYTF. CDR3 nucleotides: TGTGCCAGCAGTTACTCGGGACAGGGGTACTATGGCTACACCTTC.

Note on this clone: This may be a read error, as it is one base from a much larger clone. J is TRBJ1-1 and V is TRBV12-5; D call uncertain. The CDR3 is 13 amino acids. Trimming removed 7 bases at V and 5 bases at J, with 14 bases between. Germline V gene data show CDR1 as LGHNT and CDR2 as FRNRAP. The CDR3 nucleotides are TGTGCTAGTGCCTTAGAGCCGTGGACTGAAGCTTTCTTT. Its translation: CASALEPWTEAFF.

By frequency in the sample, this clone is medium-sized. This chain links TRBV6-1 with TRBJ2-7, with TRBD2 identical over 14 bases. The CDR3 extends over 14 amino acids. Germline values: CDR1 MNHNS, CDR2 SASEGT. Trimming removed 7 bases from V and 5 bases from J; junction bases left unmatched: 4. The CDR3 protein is CASIPGLAGDEQYF. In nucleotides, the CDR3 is TGTGCCAGCATACCGGGACTAGCGGGGGACGAGCAGTACTTC.

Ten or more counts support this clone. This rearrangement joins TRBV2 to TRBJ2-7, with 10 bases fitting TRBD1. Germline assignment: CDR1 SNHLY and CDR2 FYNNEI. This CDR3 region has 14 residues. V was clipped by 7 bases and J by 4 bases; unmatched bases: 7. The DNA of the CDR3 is TGTGCCAGCACCCCGGGACAGGGGTCGTACGAGCAGTACTTC. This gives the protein CASTPGQGSYEQYF.

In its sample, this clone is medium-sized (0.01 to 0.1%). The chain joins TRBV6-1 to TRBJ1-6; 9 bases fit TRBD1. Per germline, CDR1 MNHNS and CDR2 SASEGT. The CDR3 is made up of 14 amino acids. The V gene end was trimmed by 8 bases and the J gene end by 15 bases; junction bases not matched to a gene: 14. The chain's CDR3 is CASWGTGTDLGLHF. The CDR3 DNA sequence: TGTGCCAGCTGGGGGACAGGGACCGATCTCGGCCTCCACTTT.